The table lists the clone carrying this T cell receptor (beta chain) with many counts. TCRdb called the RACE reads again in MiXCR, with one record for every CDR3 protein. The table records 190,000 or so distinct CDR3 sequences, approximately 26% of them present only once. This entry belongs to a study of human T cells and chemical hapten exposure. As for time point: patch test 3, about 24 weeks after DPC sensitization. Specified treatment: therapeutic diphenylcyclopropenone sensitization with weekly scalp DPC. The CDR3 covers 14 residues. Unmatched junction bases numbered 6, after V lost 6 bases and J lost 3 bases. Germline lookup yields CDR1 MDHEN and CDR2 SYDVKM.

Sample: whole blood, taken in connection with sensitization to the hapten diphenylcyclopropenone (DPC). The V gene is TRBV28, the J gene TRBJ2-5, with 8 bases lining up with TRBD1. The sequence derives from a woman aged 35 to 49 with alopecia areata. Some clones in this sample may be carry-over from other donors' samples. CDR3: CASSRWTGKETQYF. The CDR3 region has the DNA TGTGCCAGCAGCCGGTGGACAGGGAAAGAGACCCAGTACTTC. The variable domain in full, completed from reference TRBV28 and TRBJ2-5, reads DVKVTQSSRYLVKRTGEKVFLECVQDMDHENMFWYRQDPGLGLRLIYFSYDVKMKEKGDIPEGYSVSREKKERFSLILESASTNQTSMYLCASSRWTGKETQYFGPGTRLLVL.